Each of the 22 T cell receptor beta chains below was sequenced from the same sample in a study of blood T cell repertoires in COVID-19. The protocol was immunoSEQ multiplex PCR, while the TCRdb copy is restricted to in-frame clones and leaves out a portion. The sample contains 250,000 to 300,000 clones, about 86% of which appear only once. Sequencing input: peripheral blood. The receptors were gathered from an elderly man with acute or convalescent COVID-19.

The chain couples TRBV5-1 to TRBJ2-7, with D tentatively TRBD1 (5 bases). The CDR3 contains 14 residues. Germline CDR1 and CDR2: SGHRS and YFSETQ. V lost 7 bases and J 2 bases, leaving 16 bases between the germline ends. CDR3 DNA: TGCGCCAGCTCGAAGGGGTCGGTCCCCTACGAGCAGTACTTC. Translation gives CASSKGSVPYEQYF.

This clone was recorded a few times. V is TRBV28 and J is TRBJ1-4; 9 nucleotides line up with TRBD1. V shed 4 bases and J 8 bases; nucleotides not matched to a gene: 5. Germline loops: CDR1 MDHEN, CDR2 SYDVKM. This CDR3 comprises 14 residues. Here the CDR3 DNA reads TGTGCCAGCAGTTCACAGGGGGCTGACGAAAAACTGTTTTTT. Amino acid sequence: CASSSQGADEKLFF.

This chain uses TRBV24-1 with TRBJ2-1; maybe TRBD2 (6 bases). From germline, CDR1 is KGHDR and CDR2 SFDVKD. The CDR3 length is 15 residues. V shed 3 bases and J shed 1 base, with 9 bases lying between them. CDR3 sequence reads: CATSDISGSYNEQFF. CDR3 coding DNA: TGTGCCACCAGTGATATTAGCGGATCCTACAATGAGCAGTTCTTC.

This clone has more than one count but fewer than ten. This CDR3 reads CASSRLAGAASTDTQYF. The DNA of the CDR3 is TGTGCCAGCAGTCGACTAGCGGGGGCCGCTAGCACAGATACGCAGTATTTT. The V gene is TRBV27, the J gene TRBJ2-3; 12 nucleotides match TRBD2. The J segment lost 0 bases and the V segment lost 5 bases, leaving 6 bases of the junction unmatched. The CDR3 loop spans 17 amino acids. Looked up from germline, CDR1 is MNHEY and CDR2 is SMNVEV (reference sequence).

The chain combines TRBV3-1 (or the pseudogene TRBV3-2) with TRBJ1-4; 9 nucleotides match TRBD1. The V segment lost 3 bases and the J segment 6 bases; nucleotides outside the gene matches: 8. Germline V gene lookup returns CDR1 LGHDT and CDR2 YNNKEL (reference sequence). The CDR3 extends over 16 amino acids. DNA for the CDR3: TGTGCCAGCAGCCATTCCACGACAGGGGGATATGAAAAACTGTTTTTT. Its protein is CASSHSTTGGYEKLFF.

The genes are TRBV6-6 and TRBJ2-7; 7 bases agree with TRBD1. The germline gives CDR1 MNHNY, CDR2 SVGAGI (reference sequence). The CDR3 length is 15 residues. After removal of 6 bases from V and 1 base from J, the junction contained 9 bases not matched to a gene. CDR3 protein: CASSPGTVNSYEQYF. CDR3 nucleotides: TGTGCCAGCAGCCCCGGGACAGTCAATTCCTACGAGCAGTACTTC.

The J gene is TRBJ1-4, the V gene TRBV18, with 7 nucleotides matching TRBD1. Losses at the gene ends were 1 base for V and 7 bases for J; bases not matched to a gene: 6. This CDR3 spans 15 amino acids. Germline assignment: CDR1 KGHSH and CDR2 LQKENI. CDR3 in DNA: TGTGCCAGCTCACCACTTAGACAGGGAGGTGAAAAACTGTTTTTT. Translated: CASSPLRQGGEKLFF.

J is TRBJ2-5 and V is TRBV30; the D is unclear. V was pared by 0 bases and J by 2 bases, with 7 bases between. Germline V gene lookup returns CDR1 GTSNPN and CDR2 SVGIG (reference sequence). The CDR3 is made up of 13 amino acids. CDR3: CAWSVAGQETQYF. DNA of the CDR3: TGTGCCTGGAGTGTAGCAGGTCAAGAGACCCAGTACTTC.

The chain links TRBV15 to TRBJ2-5; D uncertain. Trimming took off 0 bases at V and 3 bases at J, with 8 bases between the two ends. Germline CDR1 LNHNV, CDR2 YYDKDF (reference sequence). The CDR3 extends over 14 amino acids. The CDR3 DNA follows: TGTGCCACCAGCAGAGATCTAGTCGAAGAGACCCAGTACTTC. It yields the protein CATSRDLVEETQYF.

The chain carries TRBV7-2 and TRBJ1-4, with D possibly being TRBD1 (5 bases). The CDR3 has 12 residues. Trimming took off 5 bases at V and 10 bases at J, with 11 bases between the two ends. CDR1 SGHTA and CDR2 FQGNSA come from the germline V gene. The CDR3 reads CASSQGTGKLFF. DNA of the CDR3: TGTGCCAGCAGCCAAGGGACTGGAAAACTGTTTTTT.

CDR3 DNA: TGTGCCAGCTCACCCGGACAGGGAAAGCTGAACACTGAAGCTTTCTTT. This translates into CASSPGQGKLNTEAFF. This chain connects TRBV18 to TRBJ1-1; 8 bases are shared with TRBD1. CDR1 is KGHSH and CDR2 is LQKENI in the germline V gene. With 3 bases clipped from V and 0 bases from J, the junction kept 6 bases outside the gene matches. The CDR3 has 16 amino acids.

This clone has only one observation. The gene calls are TRBV11-3 and TRBJ2-1; 9 bases line up with TRBD2. Germline V CDR1 and CDR2: SGHNT, YENEEA. With V trimmed by 0 bases and J by 7 bases, 4 bases remained unmatched. The CDR3 sequence is 15 residues long. Here the CDR3 DNA reads TGTGCCAGCAGCTTAGAAAGCGGGAGGTGGAATGAGCAGTTCTTC. It encodes CASSLESGRWNEQFF.

This chain links TRBV5-6 with TRBJ1-5, with 9 bases identical to TRBD1. The CDR3 contains 17 residues. Trimming took 3 bases from V and 0 from J; bases not matched to a gene: 7. Germline CDR1 is SGHDT and CDR2 is YYEEEE. Here the CDR3 DNA reads TGTGCCAGCAGCTCCGGGACAGGGACCCTTAGCAATCAGCCCCAGCATTTT. Protein sequence: CASSSGTGTLSNQPQHF.

This clone was counted once. J is TRBJ1-2 and V is TRBV12-3 or TRBV12-4; D unclear. This CDR3 has 13 amino acids. V shed 6 bases and J shed 8 bases, with 16 bases lying between them. The CDR3 is CASRDRLGQGYTF. The CDR3 DNA reads as TGTGCCAGCAGAGATCGGTTGGGCCAAGGCTACACCTTC.

The J gene is TRBJ1-6, the V gene TRBV24-1; D gene unclear. Germline V gene data show CDR1 as KGHDR and CDR2 as SFDVKD. The CDR3 covers 14 residues. The germline V and J ends were trimmed by 5 bases and 7 bases, with 11 bases remaining between them. The CDR3 DNA reads TGTGCCACCAGTGCAGAGGCCGCCAATTCACCCCTCCACTTT. It encodes CATSAEAANSPLHF.

J is TRBJ1-6 and V is TRBV6-6; TRBD1 is a possible D gene (5 bases). The CDR3 is made up of 15 amino acids. Deletions cut 0 bases from V and 7 bases from J, with 10 bases between. Germline V lookup: CDR1 MNHNY, CDR2 SVGAGI (reference sequence). CDR3 in DNA: TGTGCCAGCAGTTACTCCGGAGGGGCAAATTCACCCCTCCACTTT. It encodes CASSYSGGANSPLHF.

V usage is TRBV27 and J usage is TRBJ2-7; 7 bases match TRBD1. The CDR3 has 14 amino acids. Germline V lookup: CDR1 MNHEY, CDR2 SMNVEV (reference sequence). The V segment lost 4 bases and the J segment 1 base; nucleotides outside the gene matches: 4. The CDR3 region is CASSYRQGSYEQYF. CDR3 in DNA: TGTGCCAGCAGTTATAGACAGGGATCCTACGAGCAGTACTTC.

The count of this clone is one. V gene TRBV29-1 combines with J gene TRBJ1-4; 7 bases are shared with TRBD1. The CDR3 sequence is 15 residues long. Germline assignment: CDR1 SQVTM and CDR2 ANQGSEA. With 4 bases clipped from V and 0 bases from J, the junction kept 5 bases outside the gene matches. This CDR3 reads CSVAEDRSTNEKLFF. The CDR3 region has the DNA TGCAGCGTTGCGGAGGACAGGTCAACTAATGAAAAACTGTTTTTT.

The chain employs TRBV5-3 and TRBJ2-3; weak D call: TRBD2 (6 bases). TRBV5-3 is designated an ORF whose function remains uncertain. V lost 4 bases and J lost 5, with 20 bases in between. CDR3 size: 16 residues. CDR3 protein: CARSTERRDGRDTQYF. The CDR3 DNA reads as TGTGCCAGAAGCACAGAAAGGCGGGACGGTCGAGATACGCAGTATTTT.

This chain uses TRBV5-8 with TRBJ2-5, with 7 nucleotides matching TRBD2. Germline CDR1 reads SGHTS; CDR2 reads YDEGEE. CDR3 length: 15 amino acids. V shed 2 bases, J shed 4 bases, and the junction held 8 bases outside the gene matches. The CDR3 reads CASSFSRTRGETQYF. The CDR3 nucleotides read TGTGCCAGCAGCTTCAGCAGGACTAGGGGAGAGACCCAGTACTTC.

The J gene is TRBJ2-5, the V gene TRBV3-1 (or the pseudogene TRBV3-2); D is perhaps TRBD2 (6 bases). The closer fit of TRBJ2-4 to the DNA end suggests the J call may be wrong. The CDR3 has 14 amino acids. Germline-derived CDR1 and CDR2 are LGHDT and YNNKEL (reference sequence). CDR3 in amino acids: CASSPFGGAPIQYF. CDR3 coding DNA: TGTGCCAGCAGCCCCTTCGGCGGGGCCCCCATTCAGTACTTC.

This chain uses TRBV25-1 with TRBJ2-7; 9 bases agree with TRBD1. CDR1 is MGHDK, CDR2 SYGVNS, per germline. J gave up 6 bases and V 6 bases, and 12 bases lay outside the gene matches. This CDR3 has 15 amino acids. This CDR3 reads CASSDPGTGTSEQYF. Here the CDR3 DNA reads TGTGCCAGCAGCGATCCCGGGACAGGGACATCCGAGCAGTACTTC.